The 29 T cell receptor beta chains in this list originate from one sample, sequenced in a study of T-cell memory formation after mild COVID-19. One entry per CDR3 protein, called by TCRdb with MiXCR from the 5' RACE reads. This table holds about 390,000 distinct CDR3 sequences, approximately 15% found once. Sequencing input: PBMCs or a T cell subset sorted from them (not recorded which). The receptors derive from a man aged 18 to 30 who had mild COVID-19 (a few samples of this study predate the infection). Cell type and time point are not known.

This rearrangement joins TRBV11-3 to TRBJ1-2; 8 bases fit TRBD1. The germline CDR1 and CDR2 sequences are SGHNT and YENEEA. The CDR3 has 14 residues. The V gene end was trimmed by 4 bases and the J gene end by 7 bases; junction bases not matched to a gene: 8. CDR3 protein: CASSSSGQVGGYTF. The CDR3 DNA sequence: TGTGCCAGCAGCTCTTCGGGACAGGTTGGTGGCTACACCTTC.

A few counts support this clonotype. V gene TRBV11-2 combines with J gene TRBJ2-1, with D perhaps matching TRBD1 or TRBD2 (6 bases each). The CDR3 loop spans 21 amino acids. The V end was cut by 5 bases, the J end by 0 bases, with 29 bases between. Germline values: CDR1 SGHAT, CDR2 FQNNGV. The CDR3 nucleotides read TGTGCCAGCAGCCACGACCCTGCGGGTTGGGGGGCACTCATCTCCTACAATGAGCAGTTCTTC. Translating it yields CASSHDPAGWGALISYNEQFF.

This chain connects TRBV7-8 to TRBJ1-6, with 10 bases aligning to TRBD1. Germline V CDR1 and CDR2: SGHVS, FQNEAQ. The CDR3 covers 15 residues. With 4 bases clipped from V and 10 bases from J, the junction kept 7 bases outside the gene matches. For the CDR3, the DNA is TGTGCCAGCAGCTACGTCCCGGGACAGGGGTCACCCCTCCACTTT. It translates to CASSYVPGQGSPLHF.

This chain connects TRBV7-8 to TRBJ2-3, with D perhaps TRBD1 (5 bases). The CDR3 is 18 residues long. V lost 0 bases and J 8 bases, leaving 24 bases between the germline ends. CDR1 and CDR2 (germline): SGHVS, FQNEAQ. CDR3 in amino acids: CASSLAGRQTYSGSTQYF. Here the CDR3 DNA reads TGTGCCAGCAGCTTAGCTGGCCGACAGACCTATTCGGGCAGTACGCAGTATTTT. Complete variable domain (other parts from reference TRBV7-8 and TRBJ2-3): GAGVSQSPRYKVAKRGQDVALRCDPISGHVSLFWYQQALGQGPEFLTYFQNEAQLDKSGLPSDRFFAERPEGSVSTLKIQRTQQEDSAVYLCASSLAGRQTYSGSTQYFGPGTRLTVL.

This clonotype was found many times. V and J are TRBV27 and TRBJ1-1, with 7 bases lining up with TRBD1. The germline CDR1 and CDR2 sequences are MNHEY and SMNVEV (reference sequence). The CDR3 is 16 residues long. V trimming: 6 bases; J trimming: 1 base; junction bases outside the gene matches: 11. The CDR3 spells CASSPARRDRNTEAFF. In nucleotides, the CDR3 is TGTGCCAGCAGCCCCGCCCGCCGGGACAGGAACACTGAAGCTTTCTTT.

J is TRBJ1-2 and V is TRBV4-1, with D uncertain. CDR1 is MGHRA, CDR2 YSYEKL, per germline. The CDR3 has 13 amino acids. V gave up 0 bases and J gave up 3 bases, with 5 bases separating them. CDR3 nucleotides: TGCGCCAGCAGCCAAGACGGCGACTATGGCTACACCTTC. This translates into CASSQDGDYGYTF.

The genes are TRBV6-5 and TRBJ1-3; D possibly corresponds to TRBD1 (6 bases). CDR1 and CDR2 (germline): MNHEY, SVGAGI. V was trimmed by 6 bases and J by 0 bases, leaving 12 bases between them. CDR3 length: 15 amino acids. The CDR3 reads CASRNGGNSGNTIYF. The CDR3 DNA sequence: TGTGCCAGCAGGAACGGGGGCAACTCTGGAAACACCATATATTTT.

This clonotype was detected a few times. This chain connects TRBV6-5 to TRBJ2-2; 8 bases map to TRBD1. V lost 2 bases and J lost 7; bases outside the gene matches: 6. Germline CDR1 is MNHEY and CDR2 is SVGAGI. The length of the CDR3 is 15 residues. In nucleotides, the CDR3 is TGTGCCAGCAGTTACCTCAGGGGGCAGAGCGGGGAGCTGTTTTTT. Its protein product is CASSYLRGQSGELFF.

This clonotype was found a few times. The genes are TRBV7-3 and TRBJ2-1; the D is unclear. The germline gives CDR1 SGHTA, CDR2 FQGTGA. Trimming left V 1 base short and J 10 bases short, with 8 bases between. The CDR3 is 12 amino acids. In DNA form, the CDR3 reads TGTGCCAGCAGCTTAATGGCATCCGAGCAGTTCTTC. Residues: CASSLMASEQFF.

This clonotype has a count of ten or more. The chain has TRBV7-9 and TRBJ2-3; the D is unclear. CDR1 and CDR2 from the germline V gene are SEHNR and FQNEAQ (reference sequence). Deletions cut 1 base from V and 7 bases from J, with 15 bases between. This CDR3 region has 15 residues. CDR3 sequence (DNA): TGTGCCAGCAGCTTAGACCCCCGACCGGCTAATACGCAGTATTTT. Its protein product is CASSLDPRPANTQYF. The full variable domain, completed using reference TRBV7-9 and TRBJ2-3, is DTGVSQNPRHKITKRGQNVTFRCDPISEHNRLYWYRQTLGQGPEFLTYFQNEAQLEKSRLLSDRFSAERPKGSFSTLEIQRTEQGDSAMYLCASSLDPRPANTQYFGPGTRLTVL.

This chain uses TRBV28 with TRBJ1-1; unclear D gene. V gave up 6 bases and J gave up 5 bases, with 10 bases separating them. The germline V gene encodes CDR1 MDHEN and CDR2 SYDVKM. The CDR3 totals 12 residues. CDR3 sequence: CASSRHETEAFF. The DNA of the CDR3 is TGTGCCAGCAGCCGACATGAGACTGAAGCTTTCTTT.

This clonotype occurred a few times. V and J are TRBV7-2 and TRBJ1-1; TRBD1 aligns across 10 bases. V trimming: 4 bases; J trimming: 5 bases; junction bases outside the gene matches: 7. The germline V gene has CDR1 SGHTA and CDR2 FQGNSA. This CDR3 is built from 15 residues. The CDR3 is CASSWFGTGETEAFF. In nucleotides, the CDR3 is TGTGCCAGCAGCTGGTTCGGGACAGGGGAGACTGAAGCTTTCTTT.

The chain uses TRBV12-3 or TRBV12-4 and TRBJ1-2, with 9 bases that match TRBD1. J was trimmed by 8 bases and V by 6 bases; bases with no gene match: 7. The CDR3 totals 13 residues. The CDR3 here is CASSSTGGEGYTF. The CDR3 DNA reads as TGTGCCAGCAGCTCGACAGGGGGAGAGGGCTACACCTTC.

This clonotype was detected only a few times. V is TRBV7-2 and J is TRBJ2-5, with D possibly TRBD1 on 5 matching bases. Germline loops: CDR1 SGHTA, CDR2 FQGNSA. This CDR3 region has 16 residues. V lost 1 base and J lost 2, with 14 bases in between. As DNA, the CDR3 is TGTGCCAGCAGCTTAGTACGACAGAGCACACAAGAGACCCAGTACTTC. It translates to CASSLVRQSTQETQYF. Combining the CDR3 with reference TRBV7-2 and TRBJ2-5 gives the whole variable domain GAGVSQSPSNKVTEKGKDVELRCDPISGHTALYWYRQSLGQGLEFLIYFQGNSAPDKSGLPSDRFSAERTGGSVSTLTIQRTQQEDSAVYLCASSLVRQSTQETQYFGPGTRLLVL.

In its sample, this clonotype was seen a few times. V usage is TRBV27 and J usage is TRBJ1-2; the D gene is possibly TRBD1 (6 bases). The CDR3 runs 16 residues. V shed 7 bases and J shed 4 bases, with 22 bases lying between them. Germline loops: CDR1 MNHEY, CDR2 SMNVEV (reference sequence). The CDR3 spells CASKVGGDSGRYGYTF. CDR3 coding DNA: TGTGCCAGCAAGGTAGGGGGTGACTCTGGGCGCTATGGCTACACCTTC.

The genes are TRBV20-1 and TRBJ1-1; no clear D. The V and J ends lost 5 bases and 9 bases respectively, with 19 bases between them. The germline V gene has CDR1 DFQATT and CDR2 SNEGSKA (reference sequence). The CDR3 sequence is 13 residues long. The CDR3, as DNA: TGCAGTGCTCAGAGAACCATGATAGGCCAAGCTTTCTTT. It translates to CSAQRTMIGQAFF.

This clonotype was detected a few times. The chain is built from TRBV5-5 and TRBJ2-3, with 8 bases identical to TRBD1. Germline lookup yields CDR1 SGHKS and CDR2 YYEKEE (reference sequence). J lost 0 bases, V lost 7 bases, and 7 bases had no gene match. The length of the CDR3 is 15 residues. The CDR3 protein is CASGITGGSTDTQYF. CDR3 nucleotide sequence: TGTGCCAGCGGAATTACAGGGGGAAGCACAGATACGCAGTATTTT.

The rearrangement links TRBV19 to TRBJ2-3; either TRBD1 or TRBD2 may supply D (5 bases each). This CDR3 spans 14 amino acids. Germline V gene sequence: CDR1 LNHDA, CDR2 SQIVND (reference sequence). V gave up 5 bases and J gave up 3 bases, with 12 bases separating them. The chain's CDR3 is CASSGGRLTDTQYF. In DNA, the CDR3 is TGTGCCAGTAGTGGGGGTAGATTGACAGATACGCAGTATTTT.

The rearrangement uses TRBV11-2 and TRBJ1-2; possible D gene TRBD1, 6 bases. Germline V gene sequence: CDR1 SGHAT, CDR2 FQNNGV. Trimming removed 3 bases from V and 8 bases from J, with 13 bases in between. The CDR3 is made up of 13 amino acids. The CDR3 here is CASSLVQGEGYTF. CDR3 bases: TGTGCCAGCAGCTTGGTACAGGGAGAGGGCTACACCTTC.

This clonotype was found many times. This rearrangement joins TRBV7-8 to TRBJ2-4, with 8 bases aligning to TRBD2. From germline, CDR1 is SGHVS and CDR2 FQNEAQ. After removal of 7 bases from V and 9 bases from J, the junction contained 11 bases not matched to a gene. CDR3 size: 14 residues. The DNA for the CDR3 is TGTGCCAGCACCCCTTCGGTCGGGGGGGGCATTCAGTACTTC. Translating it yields CASTPSVGGGIQYF.

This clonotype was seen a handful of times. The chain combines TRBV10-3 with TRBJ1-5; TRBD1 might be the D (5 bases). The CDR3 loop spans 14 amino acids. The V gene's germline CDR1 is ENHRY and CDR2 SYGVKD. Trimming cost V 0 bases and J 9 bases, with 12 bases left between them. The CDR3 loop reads CAISESSQGLPQHF. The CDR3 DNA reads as TGTGCCATCAGTGAGTCGAGTCAGGGACTGCCCCAGCATTTT.

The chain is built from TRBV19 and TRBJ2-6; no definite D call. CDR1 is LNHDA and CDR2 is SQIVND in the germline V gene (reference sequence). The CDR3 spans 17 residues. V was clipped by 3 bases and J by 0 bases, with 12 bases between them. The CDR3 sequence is CASSIGSANSGANVLTF. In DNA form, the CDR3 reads TGTGCCAGTAGTATCGGAAGTGCGAACTCTGGGGCCAACGTCCTGACTTTC. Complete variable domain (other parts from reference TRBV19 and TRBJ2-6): DGGITQSPKYLFRKEGQNVTLSCEQNLNHDAMYWYRQDPGQGLRLIYYSQIVNDFQKGDIAEGYSVSREKKESFPLTVTSAQKNPTAFYLCASSIGSANSGANVLTFGAGSRLTVL.

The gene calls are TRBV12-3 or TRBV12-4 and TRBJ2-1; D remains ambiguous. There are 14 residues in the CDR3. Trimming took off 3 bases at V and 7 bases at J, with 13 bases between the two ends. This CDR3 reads CASSLVSADNEQFF. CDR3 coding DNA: TGTGCCAGCAGTTTGGTTTCGGCGGATAATGAGCAGTTCTTC.

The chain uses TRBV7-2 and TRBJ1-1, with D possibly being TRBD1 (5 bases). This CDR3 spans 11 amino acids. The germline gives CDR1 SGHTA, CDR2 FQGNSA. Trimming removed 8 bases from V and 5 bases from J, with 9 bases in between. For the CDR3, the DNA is TGTGCCAGCTTGCAGGGAACTGAAGCTTTCTTT. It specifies CASLQGTEAFF.

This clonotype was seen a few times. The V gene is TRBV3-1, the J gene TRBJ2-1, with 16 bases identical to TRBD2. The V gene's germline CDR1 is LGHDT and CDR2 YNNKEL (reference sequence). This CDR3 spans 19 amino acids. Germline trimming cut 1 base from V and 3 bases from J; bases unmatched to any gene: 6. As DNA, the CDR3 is TGTGCCAGCAGCCAAGTCGGGACTAGCGGGGGGGCTCTCTACAATGAGCAGTTCTTC. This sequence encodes CASSQVGTSGGALYNEQFF.

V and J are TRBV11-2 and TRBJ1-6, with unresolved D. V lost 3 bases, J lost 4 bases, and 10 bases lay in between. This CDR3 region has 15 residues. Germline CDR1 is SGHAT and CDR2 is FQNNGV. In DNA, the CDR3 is TGTGCCAGCAGCTTGGCCTTACGGTATAATTCACCCCTCCACTTT. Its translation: CASSLALRYNSPLHF.

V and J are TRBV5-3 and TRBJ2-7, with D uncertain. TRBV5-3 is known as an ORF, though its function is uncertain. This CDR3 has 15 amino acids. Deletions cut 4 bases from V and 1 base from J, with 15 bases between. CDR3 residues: CARSPRPSKSYEQYV. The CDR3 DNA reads TGTGCCAGAAGCCCCCGGCCCTCTAAATCCTACGAGCAGTACGTC.

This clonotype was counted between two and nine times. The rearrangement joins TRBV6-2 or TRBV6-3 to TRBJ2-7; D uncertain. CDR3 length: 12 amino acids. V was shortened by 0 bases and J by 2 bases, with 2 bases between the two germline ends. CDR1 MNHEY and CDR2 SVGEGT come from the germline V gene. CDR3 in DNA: TGTGCCAGCAGTTACTCGACCTACGAGCAGTACGTC. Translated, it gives CASSYSTYEQYV.

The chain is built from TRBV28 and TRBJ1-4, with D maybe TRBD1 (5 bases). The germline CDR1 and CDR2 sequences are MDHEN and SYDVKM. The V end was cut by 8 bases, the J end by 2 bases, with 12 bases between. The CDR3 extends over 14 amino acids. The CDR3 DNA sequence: TGTGCCAGCGGGGGGGAACCGACTAATGAAAAACTGTTTTTT. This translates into CASGGEPTNEKLFF.